This T cell receptor (beta chain) is drawn from a study of CXCR3-negative and CXCR3-positive naive CD8 T cells. Study results and limitations: The TRB CDR3s that CXCR3-positive naive cells carried were more hydrophobic than those of CXCR3-negative naive cells. Cryopreserved cells partially lost CXCR3 expression, and fresh PBMCs were used in most assays. Both naive subsets had comparably high diversity; memory CD8+ cells much lower. The TRBV-TRBJ usage of naive CXCR3-negative and CXCR3-positive cells was similar, but that of memory cells differed.

Each TRB cDNA library was prepared by 5' RACE (with UMI labels). TCRdb reprocessed the 5' RACE reads; each CDR3 protein has one entry and no DNA is given. The sample has over 70,000 distinct CDR3 sequences, and its top ten clones hold less than 0.85%. CD45RO-CCR7+CD27+CD95- defined naive CD8+ T cells. A note on this clonotype: Its target is unknown.

This CDR3 region has 17 residues. Germline V gene lookup returns CDR1 MNHEY and CDR2 SVGEGT. The chain uses TRBV6-2 or TRBV6-3 and TRBJ2-3; TCRdb's D call, TRBD2, is unchecked because there is no DNA. This sequence originates from a human donor in good health. Some clones in this sample may be carry-over from other donors' samples. Sequencing was performed on naive CXCR3+ CD8+ T cells from blood. Subset here: CD45RO-CCR7+CD27+CD95- naive CD8+ T cells expressing CXCR3 (TNR3+). This CDR3 is CASSQTSGLAGSDTQYF.